These T cell receptor beta chains were read from a single sample in a study of metastatic and nonmetastatic thyroid tumors. TCRdb used MiXCR to call clones anew from the PCR reads. The sample records 15,000 or so clones, approximately 30% being singletons. The sample taken for sequencing was tumor tissue. The origin of the receptors is a female donor with papillary thyroid cancer or a benign thyroid nodule (not recorded which). Some clones in this sample may be carry-over from other donors' samples. CDR3s include the opening cysteine and the closing phenylalanine or tryptophan.

V	J	CDR3
TRBV12-3/TRBV12-4	TRBJ2-1	CASPPRVISYNEQFF
TRBV6-2/TRBV6-3	TRBJ2-7	CASKSRAGEGAYEQYF
TRBV5-1	TRBJ2-1	CASSLGRGAYNEQFF
TRBV15	TRBJ2-5	CATSKPGTSGGQETRYF
TRBV12-3/TRBV12-4	TRBJ1-6	CASSYRGSPLHF
TRBV19	TRBJ1-5	CASSSAFYGVRNQPQHF
TRBV7-3	TRBJ2-2	CSSSLKGLTILPTNTGELFF
TRBV29-1	TRBJ2-6	CSVGGYGANVLTF
TRBV7-9	TRBJ2-1	CASSSYSYNEQFF
TRBV6-1	TRBJ1-2	CASSQTLQAGARYYGYTF
TRBV11-2	TRBJ2-3	CASSFRRGVSTDTQYF
TRBV20-1	TRBJ2-7	CSASRGGTVYEQYF
TRBV7-9	TRBJ1-5	CASSNSVGNQPQHF
TRBV11-1	TRBJ2-7	CASSSVKAVVLYEQYF
TRBV19	TRBJ1-5	CASSWGGDSNQPQHF
TRBV11-2	TRBJ2-7	CASSLGPVYEQYF
TRBV2	TRBJ2-5	CASTAPVGGQETQYF
TRBV5-1	TRBJ1-2	CASSLAQGVGCYTF
TRBV14	TRBJ2-5	CASSQWAGGWQETQYF
TRBV20-1	TRBJ1-5	CSARDSPSGAQHF
TRBV5-1	TRBJ1-1	CASSFGGSGTEAFF
TRBV12-3/TRBV12-4	TRBJ2-5	CASSLVGIGLRRYQETQYF
TRBV27	TRBJ2-6	CASSLYGGRSGANVLTF
TRBV6-5	TRBJ1-4	CASSYSGGGGEKLFF
TRBV4-1	TRBJ2-1	CASSRGTTGSYNEQFF
TRBV9	TRBJ2-1	CASSVAPDHYNEQFF
TRBV18	TRBJ2-7	CASSSGTGSAYEQYF
TRBV5-1	TRBJ2-1	CASSQASRNEQFF
TRBV12-3/TRBV12-4	TRBJ2-1	CASGDRASIRNEQFF
TRBV28	TRBJ2-2	CASSLTGLPGELFF
TRBV11-2	TRBJ1-2	CASSLQSQPTPYGYTF
TRBV11-2	TRBJ2-5	CASSLGRETQYF
TRBV5-1	TRBJ1-2	CASSLVGVKGGYTF
TRBV5-1	TRBJ1-2	CASSPYLQVLYGYTF
TRBV7-8	TRBJ2-1	CASSLREGSYNEQFF
TRBV7-2	TRBJ2-2	CASSSLDRGPTTGELFF
TRBV11-3	TRBJ2-7	CASSPPGIYDQYF
TRBV20-1	TRBJ2-5	CSAGAGVETQYF
TRBV5-1	TRBJ1-2	CASSRTATTNYGYTF
TRBV6-1	TRBJ1-2	CASRDRNYGYTF
TRBV12-3/TRBV12-4	TRBJ1-2	CASALSPHGRYHYGYTF
TRBV11-3	TRBJ2-3	CASSLSWAGKFTDTQYF
TRBV2	TRBJ2-7	CASSGTSIPDEQYF
TRBV20-1	TRBJ1-1	CSARERGPNTEAFF
TRBV18	TRBJ1-5	CASSPTGISNQPQHF
TRBV11-3	TRBJ2-7	CASSLEPLGEQYF
TRBV24-1	TRBJ2-1	CATSDFRDYNEQFF
TRBV7-3	TRBJ2-1	CSSSSLSGGPNEQFF
TRBV20-1	TRBJ1-5	CSATQGRAQPQHF
TRBV27	TRBJ2-3	CASSWSSGLTDTQYF
TRBV10-3	TRBJ1-2	CAYSFSGNYGYTF
TRBV9	TRBJ2-4	CASIVGGGAKNIHYF
TRBV20-1	TRBJ1-1	CSAQAENTEAFF
TRBV24-1	TRBJ1-6	CATSASEGSPLHF
TRBV7-2	TRBJ2-3	CASSLEGITDTQYF